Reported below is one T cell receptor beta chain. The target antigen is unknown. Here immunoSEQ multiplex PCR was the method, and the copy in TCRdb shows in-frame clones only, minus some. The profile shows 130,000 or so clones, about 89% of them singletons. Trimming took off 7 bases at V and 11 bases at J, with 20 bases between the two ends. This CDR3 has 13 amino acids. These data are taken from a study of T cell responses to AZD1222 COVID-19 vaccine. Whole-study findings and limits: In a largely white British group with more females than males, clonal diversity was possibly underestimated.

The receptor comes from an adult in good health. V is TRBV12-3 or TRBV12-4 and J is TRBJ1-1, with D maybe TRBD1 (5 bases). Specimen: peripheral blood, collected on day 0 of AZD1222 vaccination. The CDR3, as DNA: TGTGCCAGCAATTCCTTGTATACAGAGGGGGCTTTCTTT. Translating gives CASNSLYTEGAFF.